A selection of T cell receptor beta chains follows, all from one sample in a study of control samples from healthy donors and cancer patients. Repertoires were generated with immunoSEQ multiplex PCR, while TCRdb's copy carries only in-frame clones and drops some. The repertoire has 110,000 or so clones, 80% to 90% of them found once; the top ten carry around 14%. Sample: blood. Receptors were obtained from a woman aged 45-65 years in good health. Each CDR3 is given with its conserved first and last residue. D genes are given only for firm matches. Clone size is stated in some rows and not others, as once, few, many or a class when expanded.

v_gene	j_gene	d_gene	abundance	CDR3aa	CDR3nt
TRBV19	TRBJ1-5	NA	few	CASSSTGTEEQPQHF	TGTGCCAGTAGCTCAACAGGGACTGAGGAGCAGCCCCAGCATTTT
TRBV27	TRBJ2-2	TRBD2	NA	CATRAGRNTGELFF	TGTGCCACCAGAGCGGGACGAAACACCGGGGAGCTGTTTTTT
TRBV28	TRBJ1-1	NA	NA	CAISVYRNTEAFF	TGTGCCATCTCAGTTTATAGAAACACTGAAGCTTTCTTT
TRBV7-2	TRBJ2-5	NA	NA	CASSRGIPETQYF	TGTGCCAGCAGCCGAGGGATCCCAGAGACCCAGTACTTC
TRBV24-1	TRBJ2-1	TRBD2	NA	CATGDTREGYRNEQFF	TGTGCCACCGGTGATACCAGGGAGGGGTACAGGAATGAGCAGTTCTTC
TRBV11-1	TRBJ2-2	TRBD1	NA	CASSPPGQGITGELFF	TGTGCCAGCAGCCCGCCGGGACAGGGTATTACCGGGGAGCTGTTTTTT
TRBV10-3	TRBJ1-2	NA	NA	CAISESWRDGYTF	TGTGCCATCAGTGAGTCGTGGCGGGATGGCTACACCTTC
TRBV19	TRBJ2-5	TRBD2	NA	CASQSPGLAGGETQYF	TGCGCCAGTCAGTCCCCCGGACTAGCGGGGGGGGAGACCCAGTACTTC
TRBV3-1/TRBV3-2	TRBJ1-2	NA	NA	CASSLQTGARGYTF	TGTGCCAGCAGCCTACAGACAGGCGCCCGGGGCTACACCTTC
TRBV11-3	TRBJ2-1	TRBD2	NA	CASSPPWTSGVPYNEQFF	TGTGCCAGCAGCCCCCCTTGGACTAGCGGAGTCCCCTACAATGAGCAGTTCTTC
TRBV25-1	TRBJ2-1	NA	NA	CASELEYGKFF	TGTGCCAGCGAACTGGAGTACGGGAAGTTCTTC
TRBV7-9	TRBJ2-1	NA	NA	CASSSPGEQFF	TGTGCCAGCAGCTCGCCGGGGGAGCAGTTCTTC
TRBV7-2	TRBJ2-7	TRBD1	NA	CASSTAQGAHEQYF	TGTGCCAGCAGCACAGCTCAGGGGGCCCACGAGCAGTACTTC
TRBV21-1	TRBJ2-3	NA	once	CASSNTKAGPSTDTQYF	TGTGCCAGCAGCAATACCAAAGCGGGACCAAGCACAGATACGCAGTATTTT
TRBV27	TRBJ1-6	TRBD1	NA	CASSPDRDRGFDSPLHF	TGTGCCAGCAGTCCCGACCGGGACAGGGGTTTCGATTCACCCCTCCACTTT
TRBV7-3	TRBJ1-1	NA	NA	CASSPKGTPTEAFF	TGTGCCAGCAGCCCGAAAGGGACACCTACTGAAGCTTTCTTT
TRBV5-6	TRBJ2-7	TRBD1	NA	CASSWDRATYEQYF	TGTGCCAGCAGCTGGGACAGGGCGACTTACGAGCAGTACTTC
TRBV29-1	TRBJ1-2	NA	NA	CSVENLGLTGYTF	TGCAGCGTTGAAAATTTAGGACTAACCGGCTACACCTTC
TRBV9	TRBJ2-3	NA	NA	CASRQFSEGDTQYF	TGTGCCAGCAGGCAATTTTCAGAAGGAGATACGCAGTATTTT
TRBV5-6	TRBJ2-1	TRBD2	NA	CASSFGAREWNEQFF	TGTGCCAGCAGCTTCGGTGCGCGGGAGTGGAATGAGCAGTTCTTC
TRBV12-3/TRBV12-4	TRBJ1-1	NA	once	CASSFPPGPGAFF	TGTGCCAGCAGTTTCCCGCCGGGACCCGGAGCTTTCTTT
TRBV5-4	TRBJ2-7	TRBD1	once	CASSLRDRASYEQYF	TGTGCCAGCAGCTTGAGGGACAGGGCTTCCTACGAGCAGTACTTC
TRBV20-1	TRBJ1-2	NA	NA	CSASPIGGYTF	TGCAGTGCTAGCCCAATAGGTGGCTACACCTTC
TRBV6-5	TRBJ2-2	NA	NA	CASSYGNTNTGELFF	TGTGCCAGCAGTTACGGGAATACGAACACCGGGGAGCTGTTTTTT